This T cell receptor beta chain was profiled in a study of technical replicates of blood from a handful of donors. The CDR3 has 17 residues. The V segment lost 3 bases and the J segment 4 bases; nucleotides outside the gene matches: 13. Germline V gene lookup returns CDR1 SGHRS and CDR2 YFSETQ. Clones were read by immunoSEQ multiplex PCR, and TCRdb kept only the in-frame ones, dropping some. The sample has around 70,000 clones, about 97% seen once. This receptor was identified in a human donor in good health. The chain is built from TRBV5-1 and TRBJ2-1; 7 positions agree with TRBD2. Sequences were obtained from T cells isolated from PBMCs. The CDR3 sequence: CASSSPRWSGIYNEQFF. The CDR3 DNA follows: TGCGCCAGCAGCTCACCTCGGTGGAGCGGGATATACAATGAGCAGTTCTTC.